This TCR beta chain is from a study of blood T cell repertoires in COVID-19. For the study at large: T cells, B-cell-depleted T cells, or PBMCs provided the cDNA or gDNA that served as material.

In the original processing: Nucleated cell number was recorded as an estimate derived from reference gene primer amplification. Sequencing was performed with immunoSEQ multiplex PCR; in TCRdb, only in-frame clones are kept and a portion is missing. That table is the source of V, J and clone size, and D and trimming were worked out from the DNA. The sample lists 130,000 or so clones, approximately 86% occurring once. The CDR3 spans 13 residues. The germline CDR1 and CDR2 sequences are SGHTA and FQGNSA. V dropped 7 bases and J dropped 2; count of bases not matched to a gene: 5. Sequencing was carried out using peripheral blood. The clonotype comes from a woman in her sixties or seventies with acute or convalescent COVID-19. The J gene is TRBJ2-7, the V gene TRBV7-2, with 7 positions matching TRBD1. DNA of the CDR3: TGTGCCAGCACAACAGGGGCCACCTACGAGCAGTACTTC. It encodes CASTTGATYEQYF.